The rows below give T cell receptor beta chains drawn from one sample of a study of OX40 agonist ivuxolimab in advanced cancers. Sequenced by immunoSEQ multiplex PCR; TCRdb stores in-frame clones only, minus some. The sample records some 74,000 clones, less than 90% being singletons. The specimen was CD4+ or CD8+ T cells sorted from blood, collected in a trial of the OX40 agonist ivuxolimab. The receptor set was obtained from an adult with an advanced solid tumor such as melanoma, head and neck, liver or kidney cancer. CDR3s include the opening cysteine and the closing phenylalanine or tryptophan. A D gene is named only where the DNA matches it firmly. Size is stated for part of the rows, as once, few or many counts, or as a class when the clone is expanded.

clone_size,j_call,v_call,d_call,cdr3_aa,cdr3_nt
.,TRBJ2-3,TRBV29-1,TRBD2,CSVEGASGRDTQYF,TGCAGCGTTGAAGGGGCTAGCGGGAGGGATACGCAGTATTTT
.,TRBJ1-2,TRBV6-6,.,CASSYPGQINYGYTF,TGTGCCAGCAGTTACCCTGGACAGATTAACTATGGCTACACCTTC
.,TRBJ2-1,TRBV7-2,.,CASSLVGTEQFF,TGTGCCAGCAGCTTAGTGGGTACTGAGCAGTTCTTC
once,TRBJ2-1,TRBV9,.,CASSVEGLTPEDEQFF,TGTGCCAGCAGCGTAGAGGGACTCACTCCGGAGGATGAGCAGTTCTTC
.,TRBJ2-2,TRBV7-2,TRBD1,CASSRRGQGQNTGELFF,TGTGCCAGCAGCCGAAGGGGACAGGGCCAAAACACCGGGGAGCTGTTTTTT
.,TRBJ2-7,TRBV7-2,.,CASSLEGGAIDEQYF,TGTGCCAGCAGCTTAGAGGGGGGGGCGATCGACGAGCAGTACTTC
once,TRBJ1-6,TRBV7-8,TRBD1,CASSSGTGASPLHF,TGTGCCAGCAGCTCCGGGACAGGGGCTTCACCCCTCCACTTT
.,TRBJ1-3,TRBV11-2,.,CASRDNSGNTIYF,TGTGCCAGCAGGGACAACTCTGGAAACACCATATATTTT
.,TRBJ2-3,TRBV5-1,TRBD2,CASSRLAGDTDTQYF,TGCGCCAGCAGCCGACTAGCGGGAGACACAGATACGCAGTATTTT
.,TRBJ1-2,TRBV28,.,CASSSGGGVDYGYTF,TGTGCCAGCAGTTCCGGGGGGGGCGTTGACTATGGCTACACCTTC
.,TRBJ2-7,TRBV11-3,.,CASSLPLSGAHEQYF,TGTGCCAGCAGCTTACCGTTGTCGGGTGCCCACGAGCAGTACTTC
.,TRBJ2-1,TRBV5-1,TRBD2,CASSLSAGVVNEQFF,TGCGCCAGCAGCTTGTCAGCGGGAGTTGTTAATGAGCAGTTCTTC
.,TRBJ1-1,TRBV19,.,CASTDSPPKNTEAFF,TGTGCCAGCACCGACAGCCCCCCTAAGAACACTGAAGCTTTCTTT
.,TRBJ1-1,TRBV28,.,CASSYKTEAFF,TGTGCCAGCAGCTATAAGACTGAAGCTTTCTTT
few,TRBJ1-1,TRBV18,.,CASSPEMNTEAFF,TGTGCCAGCTCACCCGAAATGAACACTGAAGCTTTCTTT
.,TRBJ2-7,TRBV5-4,TRBD2,CARGTSGSLVRGGSYEQYF,TGTGCCAGAGGGACTAGCGGGAGTCTCGTAAGGGGAGGCTCCTACGAGCAGTACTTC
.,TRBJ2-2,TRBV28,.,CASHRDSASTGELFF,TGTGCCAGCCACAGGGACTCCGCGAGCACCGGGGAGCTGTTTTTT
few,TRBJ2-7,TRBV30,.,CAWSRGVSYEQYF,TGTGCCTGGAGTCGTGGGGTCTCCTACGAGCAGTACTTC
.,TRBJ2-7,TRBV5-1,TRBD2,CASSGTSGRVPYEQYF,TGCGCCAGCAGCGGGACTAGCGGGAGGGTTCCCTACGAGCAGTACTTC
.,TRBJ2-1,TRBV9,.,CASSARGSSYNEQFF,TGTGCCAGCAGCGCCCGGGGTTCATCCTACAATGAGCAGTTCTTC
.,TRBJ2-1,TRBV30,TRBD1,CAWAGQVANEQFF,TGTGCCTGGGCCGGACAGGTCGCAAATGAGCAGTTCTTC
.,TRBJ2-7,TRBV6-6,.,CASRNTGAGALEQYF,TGTGCCAGCAGAAATACCGGGGCAGGGGCGCTCGAGCAGTACTTC
.,TRBJ2-2,TRBV7-2,TRBD1,CASSSPVGQGIGELFF,TGTGCCAGCAGCTCCCCGGTGGGACAGGGTATCGGGGAGCTGTTTTTT
.,TRBJ1-3,TRBV10-2,.,CASNQPGDGNTIYF,TGCGCCAGCAACCAACCGGGAGACGGAAACACCATATATTTT
.,TRBJ2-5,TRBV6-1,.,CASSEVGVETQYF,TGTGCCAGCAGTGAAGTCGGAGTAGAGACCCAGTACTTC
once,TRBJ1-1,TRBV27,.,CASSLSMQGPTTFF,TGTGCCAGCAGTTTATCGATGCAGGGGCCGACAACTTTCTTT
.,TRBJ2-5,TRBV7-3,.,CASSPQGGPQETQYF,TGTGCCAGCAGCCCCCAGGGGGGCCCCCAAGAGACCCAGTACTTC
once,TRBJ1-2,TRBV5-5,.,CASSTTVYGYTF,TGTGCCAGCAGCACGACAGTCTATGGCTACACCTTC
.,TRBJ2-1,TRBV6-5,TRBD1,CASSRDRGYNEQFF,TGTGCCAGCAGTCGGGACAGGGGGTACAATGAGCAGTTCTTC
.,TRBJ1-2,TRBV28,TRBD1,CASSSTTGGRTGYGYTF,TGTGCCAGCAGTTCCACGACAGGGGGAAGAACAGGCTATGGCTACACCTTC
.,TRBJ2-7,TRBV5-1,.,CASSLGAGGFYEQYF,TGCGCCAGCAGCTTGGGGGCAGGGGGGTTCTACGAGCAGTACTTC
.,TRBJ1-2,TRBV18,.,CASSPLRDSGYTF,TGTGCCAGCTCACCACTTAGGGATTCTGGCTACACCTTC
.,TRBJ1-4,TRBV5-1,.,CASSDDKRGNSRKLFF,TGCGCCAGCAGCGACGACAAACGGGGCAATAGTCGAAAACTGTTTTTT
.,TRBJ1-2,TRBV28,TRBD1,CASSPGTGAVYTF,TGTGCCAGCAGCCCCGGGACAGGTGCGGTCTACACCTTC
.,TRBJ2-7,TRBV12-5,.,CASGLWQYEQYF,TGTGCTAGTGGTTTGTGGCAATACGAGCAGTACTTC
.,TRBJ1-5,TRBV19,.,CASNTDSHGRPQHF,TGTGCCAGTAACACCGACAGCCACGGGAGGCCCCAGCATTTT
.,TRBJ1-5,TRBV28,TRBD1,CASSLSGQGSQPQHF,TGTGCCAGCAGTTTATCGGGACAGGGAAGTCAGCCCCAGCATTTT
.,TRBJ2-7,TRBV6-1,TRBD1,CASRRGHEQYF,TGTGCCAGCAGAAGGGGGCACGAGCAGTACTTC
.,TRBJ2-7,TRBV7-8,.,CASSLYKLTYEQYF,TGTGCCAGCAGCTTATATAAACTTACCTACGAGCAGTACTTC
.,TRBJ2-2,TRBV12-5,.,CARGLDTGELFF,TGTGCTAGGGGGTTAGACACCGGGGAGCTGTTTTTT
.,TRBJ1-5,TRBV2,TRBD1,CASSADRGQPQHF,TGTGCCAGCAGCGCGGACAGGGGCCAGCCCCAGCATTTT
.,TRBJ2-7,TRBV28,.,CASTSGHLYEQYF,TGTGCCAGCACCTCGGGACATCTTTACGAGCAGTACTTC
.,TRBJ2-3,TRBV7-3,.,CASSLQFSTDTQYF,TGTGCCAGCAGCTTACAGTTTAGCACAGATACGCAGTATTTT
.,TRBJ1-2,TRBV6-1,.,CASSGRNLGGGYTF,TGTGCCAGCAGTGGCCGGAACCTCGGGGGTGGCTACACCTTC
.,TRBJ2-7,TRBV30,TRBD1,CASRDRGAEQYF,TGTGCCAGCCGAGACAGGGGCGCCGAGCAGTACTTC
.,TRBJ1-5,TRBV11-2,.,CASIRRCQPQHF,TGTGCCAGCATCCGACGGTGTCAGCCCCAGCATTTT
.,TRBJ2-3,TRBV19,TRBD2,CASSFRLAGFADTQYF,TGTGCCAGTAGTTTTCGACTAGCGGGATTCGCAGATACGCAGTATTTT
.,TRBJ2-7,TRBV19,.,CASKPGAGGSYEQYF,TGTGCCAGTAAACCGGGGGCAGGGGGCTCCTACGAGCAGTACTTC
.,TRBJ2-1,TRBV19,TRBD2,CASSTTSGAYNEQFF,TGTGCCAGTAGTACGACTAGCGGGGCCTACAATGAGCAGTTCTTC
.,TRBJ2-5,TRBV7-9,.,CASSPQGETQYF,TGTGCCAGCAGCCCACAAGGGGAGACCCAGTACTTC